What follows are 27 T cell receptor beta chains derived from one specimen sequenced in a study of spatial heterogeneity in lung cancer. TCRdb redid the calling of the 5' RACE reads with MiXCR, one entry per CDR3 protein. The sample shows approximately 10,000 distinct CDR3 sequences, around 3.9% of them seen only once. Time point: blood taken at disease recurrence. Material for sequencing was whole RNA from tumor, nontumor lung or frozen PBMC, left unsorted. Material: PBMCs, obtained at recurrence. The receptors come from a female donor with early-stage non-small cell lung cancer.

At least ten counts were recorded for this clonotype. This beta chain represents an off-target read in a library built for alpha chains; its size is of limited meaning. The chain recombines TRBV10-3 with TRBJ1-6, with 8 nucleotides matching TRBD1. From germline, CDR1 is ENHRY and CDR2 SYGVKD. With V trimmed by 4 bases and J by 6 bases, 11 bases remained unmatched. The CDR3 sequence is 17 residues long. The CDR3: CAISGTVLGQGNSPLHF. Written as DNA, the CDR3 is TGTGCCATCAGTGGAACGGTTTTAGGACAGGGTAATTCACCCCTCCACTTT.

About this clonotype: Germline is not matched at one junction end, which may reflect a read error. Since the library was made to target alpha chains, this beta chain is a stray read and its abundance is not meaningful. The chain carries TRBV7-9 and TRBJ1-2; D not resolved. The CDR3 length is 17 residues. Per germline, CDR1 SEHNR and CDR2 FQNEAQ (reference sequence). The DNA for the CDR3 is TGTGCCAGCAGGTCAGAACGCCTTGGTCTAAGTAGCTATGACTACACCTTC. Amino acids: CASRSERLGLSSYDYTF.

The sample holds many counts of this clonotype. This beta chain represents an off-target read in a library built for alpha chains; its size is of limited meaning. The chain combines TRBV3-1 with TRBJ2-7; TRBD2 is a possible D gene (5 bases). Per germline, CDR1 LGHDT and CDR2 YNNKEL (reference sequence). This CDR3 has 14 amino acids. V was clipped by 3 bases and J by 6 bases, with 15 bases between them. CDR3 region: CASSQRVERSEQYF. CDR3 coding DNA: TGTGCCAGCAGCCAGAGGGTCGAGCGGAGCGAGCAGTACTTC.

In its sample, this clonotype was seen many times. Within a library made for alpha chains, this beta chain is off target, and its count is uninformative. The chain is built from TRBV29-1 and TRBJ2-3; D ambiguous. Germline CDR1 reads SQVTM; CDR2 reads ANQGSEA. The CDR3 has 13 amino acids. Deletions cut 6 bases from V and 0 bases from J, with 10 bases between. CDR3 amino acids: CSVIGPSTDTQYF. CDR3 in DNA: TGCAGCGTCATAGGACCTAGCACAGATACGCAGTATTTT.

This clonotype appeared many times. Since the library was made to target alpha chains, this beta chain is a stray read and its abundance is not meaningful. V gene TRBV2 combines with J gene TRBJ1-2, with TRBD1 matching 8 bases. Germline CDR1 is SNHLY and CDR2 is FYNNEI. J was trimmed by 3 bases and V by 6 bases; bases with no gene match: 3. The CDR3 runs 13 residues. In DNA form, the CDR3 reads TGTGCCAGCAGAGAGGACAGGGACTATGGCTACACCTTC. This gives the protein CASREDRDYGYTF.

This clonotype was detected many times. The size of this beta chain means little, since it is a stray read in a library made for alpha chains. The J gene is TRBJ2-2, the V gene TRBV27; 7 nucleotides align to TRBD2. This CDR3 region has 16 residues. V shed 6 bases, J shed 3 bases, and the junction held 10 bases outside the gene matches. Germline values: CDR1 MNHEY, CDR2 SMNVEV (reference sequence). CDR3 coding DNA: TGTGCCAGCAGCCCTGGGTGGGGGAGGGACACCGGGGAGCTGTTTTTT. Translated: CASSPGWGRDTGELFF.

This clonotype was observed at least ten times. This beta chain slipped into a library made for alpha chains as a stray read, so its size is not meaningful. V gene TRBV27 combines with J gene TRBJ2-1, with D perhaps matching TRBD2 (5 bases). CDR1 and CDR2 from the germline V gene are MNHEY and SMNVEV (reference sequence). Deletions cut 4 bases from V and 5 bases from J, with 9 bases between. CDR3 size: 13 residues. CDR3 in amino acids: CASSWEINNEQFF. CDR3 coding DNA: TGTGCCAGCAGTTGGGAGATAAACAATGAGCAGTTCTTC.

This clonotype was counted at least ten times. This beta chain is a stray sequence in a library constructed for alpha chains; its clone size is not meaningful. V gene TRBV5-1 combines with J gene TRBJ2-7; tentative D call: TRBD2 (6 bases). This CDR3 spans 14 amino acids. Trimming left V 2 bases short and J 4 bases short, with 13 bases between. Germline CDR1 reads SGHRS; CDR2 reads YFSETQ. The CDR3 DNA sequence: TGCGCCAGCAGCTTACGGGGGAATCTTTACGAGCAGTACTTC. It translates to CASSLRGNLYEQYF.

This clonotype occurred many times. For a library built for alpha chains, this beta chain is a stray read; little rests on its size. The CDR3: CASSSETGETQYF. The DNA of the CDR3 is TGTGCCAGCAGCTCAGAGACGGGAGAGACCCAGTACTTC. The chain combines TRBV5-4 with TRBJ2-5; D uncertain. Germline V gene lookup returns CDR1 SGHNT and CDR2 YYREEE (reference sequence). The CDR3 totals 13 residues. Trimming shortened V by 3 bases and J by 4 bases, and 10 bases separated the two germline ends.

There are many counts of this clonotype. Since it is a stray read in a library aimed at alpha chains, this beta chain has a size that is not meaningful. The chain combines TRBV12-3 or TRBV12-4 with TRBJ2-7, with D tentatively TRBD1 or TRBD2 (6 bases each). CDR3 length equals 12 residues. Between the trimmed V and J ends, which lost 9 bases and 7 bases, there was a span of 16 bases. The CDR3 nucleotides are TGTGCCAGGCAGGAGGGGGAGTTTGAGCAGTACTTC. This translates into CARQEGEFEQYF.

This clonotype was seen repeatedly, ten times or more. A library prepared for alpha chains yielded this beta chain as an off-target read; its size is of little meaning. The J gene is TRBJ2-5, the V gene TRBV28, with 10 positions matching TRBD2. The CDR3 has 15 residues. With 7 bases clipped from V and 5 bases from J, the junction kept 10 bases outside the gene matches. Germline V gene sequence: CDR1 MDHEN, CDR2 SYDVKM. CDR3 bases: TGTGCCAGCACGCGAGGAGTTAGCGGGGGGGAGACCCAGTACTTC. It encodes CASTRGVSGGETQYF.

This clonotype was counted ten times or more. This beta chain is a stray read from a library made for alpha chains; its abundance is not meaningful. The J gene is TRBJ1-5, the V gene TRBV12-3 or TRBV12-4; 8 positions match TRBD1. The CDR3 loop spans 15 amino acids. J lost 2 bases, V lost 5 bases, and 5 bases had no gene match. CDR3 sequence reads: CASSAQTGGNQPQHF. The DNA for the CDR3 is TGTGCCAGCAGTGCCCAGACAGGGGGCAATCAGCCCCAGCATTTT.

In its sample, this clonotype was seen many times. This beta chain is a stray sequence in a library constructed for alpha chains; its clone size is not meaningful. The rearrangement joins TRBV20-1 to TRBJ2-4; 9 bases agree with TRBD2. The CDR3 sequence is 17 residues long. Germline loops: CDR1 DFQATT, CDR2 SNEGSKA (reference sequence). Trimming removed 6 bases from V and 0 bases from J; junction bases left unmatched: 12. CDR3 nucleotides: TGCAGTGCCCACCGGGCGGGGGGGACTCTAGCCAAAAACATTCAGTACTTC. Residues: CSAHRAGGTLAKNIQYF.

By share, this clonotype ranks as medium-sized. This beta chain is a stray read from a library made for alpha chains; its abundance is not meaningful. V is TRBV29-1 and J is TRBJ2-6; TRBD2 agrees at 12 bases. Germline values: CDR1 SQVTM, CDR2 ANQGSEA. J gave up 2 bases and V 5 bases, and 4 bases lay outside the gene matches. The CDR3 contains 16 residues. CDR3 amino acids: CSVRLAGGPGANVLTF. As DNA, the CDR3 is TGCAGCGTTAGGCTAGCGGGGGGGCCTGGGGCCAACGTCCTGACTTTC.

This clonotype was recorded at least ten times. This beta chain is an unintended read in a library built for alpha chains; its size means little. The genes are TRBV28 and TRBJ1-1; D perhaps matches TRBD1 (5 bases). CDR3 length: 17 amino acids. Trimming took 4 bases from V and 0 from J, leaving 18 bases between them. From germline, CDR1 is MDHEN and CDR2 SYDVKM. DNA for the CDR3: TGTGCCAGCAGTTCCGGTGGAGGGGCGAGCTTGAACACTGAAGCTTTCTTT. Translating gives CASSSGGGASLNTEAFF. Supplemented by reference TRBV28 and TRBJ1-1, the full variable domain reads DVKVTQSSRYLVKRTGEKVFLECVQDMDHENMFWYRQDPGLGLRLIYFSYDVKMKEKGDIPEGYSVSREKKERFSLILESASTNQTSMYLCASSSGGGASLNTEAFFGQGTRLTVV.

The table lists this clonotype with many counts. As an off-target read in a library built for alpha chains, this beta chain has a frequency of little significance. This chain uses TRBV29-1 with TRBJ2-7; TRBD1 matches at 9 bases. CDR1 SQVTM and CDR2 ANQGSEA come from the germline V gene. With 7 bases clipped from V and 1 base from J, the junction kept 5 bases outside the gene matches. The CDR3 sequence is 13 residues long. This chain's CDR3 is CSATGGASYEQYF. The DNA of the CDR3 is TGCAGCGCAACAGGGGGCGCATCCTACGAGCAGTACTTC.

In its sample, this clonotype is medium-sized. This beta chain came through as a stray read in a library set up for alpha chains, and its size says little. This rearrangement joins TRBV28 to TRBJ2-7, with 8 bases lining up with TRBD2. V was clipped by 8 bases and J by 5 bases; unmatched bases: 5. The germline V gene encodes CDR1 MDHEN and CDR2 SYDVKM. The CDR3 runs 12 residues. In DNA form, the CDR3 reads TGTGCCAGCCATGGACTAGCCAACGAGCAGTACTTC. This translates into CASHGLANEQYF.

This clonotype is medium-sized by share. This beta chain is a stray sequence in a library constructed for alpha chains; its clone size is not meaningful. The chain has TRBV4-2 and TRBJ2-6, with 9 bases that match TRBD1. Trimming at V came to 2 bases and at J to 0 bases, leaving 8 bases not matched to a gene. The CDR3 is made up of 19 amino acids. From germline, CDR1 is LGHNA and CDR2 YNFKEQ. The CDR3 bases are TGTGCCAGCAGCCAATCAACGGACAGGGGATTCTCTGGGGCCAACGTCCTGACTTTC. It translates to CASSQSTDRGFSGANVLTF.

By share, this clonotype counts as medium-sized. This beta chain is an off-target read within a library intended for alpha chains, so its frequency means little. The rearrangement links TRBV6-2 or TRBV6-3 to TRBJ2-1, with TRBD2 matching 11 bases. V trimming: 3 bases; J trimming: 7 bases; junction bases outside the gene matches: 11. There are 17 residues in the CDR3. In germline, CDR1 is MNHEY, CDR2 SVGEGT. CDR3 residues: CASSYEVLAGGGNEQFF. The CDR3 region has the DNA TGTGCCAGCAGTTATGAAGTGCTAGCGGGGGGTGGGAATGAGCAGTTCTTC.

This clonotype was counted at least ten times. With the library built for alpha chains, this beta chain is off target and its frequency is not meaningful. The J gene is TRBJ1-3, the V gene TRBV20-1; a possible D gene is TRBD1 (6 bases). The length of the CDR3 is 14 residues. Trimming removed 3 bases at V and 4 bases at J, with 13 bases between. Germline loops: CDR1 DFQATT, CDR2 SNEGSKA (reference sequence). CDR3 region: CSARWQGKGNTIYF. In nucleotides, the CDR3 is TGCAGTGCTAGGTGGCAGGGGAAGGGAAACACCATATATTTT.

Many counts were recorded for this clonotype. This beta chain is off target for a library built for alpha chains, so its abundance means little. The chain is built from TRBV5-1 and TRBJ2-7; the D gene is possibly TRBD2 (7 bases). Looked up from germline, CDR1 is SGHRS and CDR2 is YFSETQ. The CDR3 totals 16 residues. V lost 4 bases, J lost 0 bases, and 17 bases lay in between. The CDR3, as DNA: TGCGCCAGCAGCCGGGAAGGGGGGGCCCTCTCCTACGAGCAGTACTTC. Protein: CASSREGGALSYEQYF.

By share of the sample, this clonotype is medium-sized. Found in a library prepared for alpha chains, this beta chain is an off-target read, and its abundance has little meaning. The chain joins TRBV20-1 to TRBJ2-7; D is ambiguous. This CDR3 is 11 amino acids long. V was clipped by 0 bases and J by 6 bases, with 6 bases between them. CDR1 DFQATT and CDR2 SNEGSKA come from the germline V gene (reference sequence). As DNA, the CDR3 is TGCAGTGCTAGAGATTATCCCGAGCAGTACTTC. This translates into CSARDYPEQYF.

At least ten counts were recorded for this clonotype. A library prepared for alpha chains yielded this beta chain as an off-target read; its size is of little meaning. V and J are TRBV28 and TRBJ2-1; D is unresolved. Germline values: CDR1 MDHEN, CDR2 SYDVKM. The CDR3 consists of 13 residues. Trimming pared 5 bases from V and 4 bases from J, leaving 9 bases between. The CDR3 DNA follows: TGTGCCAGCAGTAATGTAGATTACAATGAGCAGTTCTTC. It translates to CASSNVDYNEQFF.

In its sample, this clonotype was seen many times. A library prepared for alpha chains yielded this beta chain as an off-target read; its size is of little meaning. The chain employs TRBV12-3 or TRBV12-4 and TRBJ2-1; the D gene is possibly TRBD2 (6 bases). V dropped 9 bases and J dropped 9 bases, with 12 bases sitting between them. There are 11 residues in the CDR3. CDR3 bases: TGTGCCAGTGGGGACGGGGGTGAGCAGTTCTTC. This codes for CASGDGGEQFF.

With regard to this clonotype: Little can be read into the size of this beta chain, an off-target read in a library designed for alpha chains. J is TRBJ2-1 and V is TRBV10-3, with 12 bases lining up with TRBD2. The CDR3 is 19 residues long. V trimming: 5 bases; J trimming: 0 bases; junction bases outside the gene matches: 11. Germline values: CDR1 ENHRY, CDR2 SYGVKD. CDR3 loop: CAISPAGTSGRSSYNEQFF. DNA of the CDR3: TGTGCCATCAGTCCCGCCGGGACTAGCGGGCGGAGCTCCTACAATGAGCAGTTCTTC.

There are many counts of this clonotype. This beta chain slipped into a library made for alpha chains as a stray read, so its size is not meaningful. This chain links TRBV5-1 with TRBJ2-5; D is uncertain. Germline CDR1 is SGHRS and CDR2 is YFSETQ. The CDR3 runs to 17 residues. The germline V and J ends were trimmed by 0 bases and 6 bases, with 21 bases remaining between them. The DNA of the CDR3 is TGCGCCAGCAGCTTGGCAGTGAGGAACCCCCGTGGACAGACCCAGTACTTC. Its protein product is CASSLAVRNPRGQTQYF.

This clonotype came up many times. The size of this beta chain means little, since it is a stray read in a library made for alpha chains. The chain employs TRBV2 and TRBJ2-1, with TRBD2 matching 12 bases. This CDR3 has 14 residues. Looked up from germline, CDR1 is SNHLY and CDR2 is FYNNEI. Losses at the gene ends were 4 bases for V and 13 bases for J; bases not matched to a gene: 8. In DNA form, the CDR3 reads TGTGCCAGCAGTGTGGCTAGCGGGGGGGCCCCTCAGTTCTTC. Translated: CASSVASGGAPQFF.